The next 20 T cell receptor beta chains were all read from a single sample in a study of beta chain features in type 1 diabetes. The authors reverse transcribed all of the isolated RNA, so sequencing captured expressed TCRB transcripts. Sequenced by immunoSEQ multiplex PCR; TCRdb stores in-frame clones only, minus some. The sample holds hundreds of thousands of clones, roughly an eighth seen once. The specimen was naive CD4+ T cells from blood. These receptors all stem from a man between 18 and 35 years old in good health.

This clone was seen just once. This chain joins TRBV5-4 and TRBJ2-3; D is uncertain. Per the germline V gene, CDR1 is SGHNT and CDR2 is YYREEE (reference sequence). The CDR3 covers 17 residues. Trimming shortened V by 1 base and J by 0 bases, and 15 bases separated the two germline ends. The CDR3 DNA sequence: TGTGCCAGCAGCTTGTTCAACTATCTATCTAGCACAGATACGCAGTATTTT. Its translation: CASSLFNYLSSTDTQYF.

This chain links TRBV9 with TRBJ1-2, with D possibly TRBD1 on 6 matching bases. The germline gives CDR1 SGDLS, CDR2 YYNGEE. The V and J ends lost 0 bases and 1 base respectively, with 10 bases between them. This CDR3 is 15 amino acids long. This CDR3 is CASSVETGYNYGYTF. The CDR3 coding sequence is TGTGCCAGCAGCGTAGAAACAGGGTATAACTATGGCTACACCTTC.

The chain recombines TRBV4-3 with TRBJ2-1, with 12 bases identical to TRBD2. There are 15 residues in the CDR3. Germline values: CDR1 LGHNA, CDR2 YSLEER. Trimming took 4 bases from V and 4 from J; bases not matched to a gene: 2. The CDR3 is CASSPGTSGYNEQFF. CDR3 coding DNA: TGCGCCAGCAGCCCCGGGACTAGCGGGTACAATGAGCAGTTCTTC.

The rearrangement links TRBV7-9 to TRBJ1-3, with D possibly TRBD1 on 6 matching bases. V lost 9 bases to trimming and J lost 0 bases, with 15 bases between them. The CDR3 covers 15 residues. Per germline, CDR1 SEHNR and CDR2 FQNEAQ (reference sequence). Here the CDR3 reads CARETGTLSGNTIYF. CDR3 DNA sequence: TGTGCCAGAGAGACAGGAACACTCTCTGGAAACACCATATATTTT.

This clone occurred a few times. V is TRBV30 and J is TRBJ1-2; D may be TRBD1 (5 bases). Trimming took 4 bases from V and 3 from J, leaving 15 bases between them. The CDR3 is 14 residues long. Looked up from germline, CDR1 is GTSNPN and CDR2 is SVGIG (reference sequence). CDR3 sequence reads: CAWTLSGAHYGYTF. In nucleotides, the CDR3 is TGTGCCTGGACCCTGAGCGGGGCTCACTATGGCTACACCTTC.

The rearrangement uses TRBV28 and TRBJ1-1, with TRBD1 identical over 8 bases. Trimming at V came to 6 bases and at J to 3 bases, leaving 3 bases not matched to a gene. The CDR3 extends over 13 amino acids. Per germline, CDR1 MDHEN and CDR2 SYDVKM. CDR3: CASRTDRDTEAFF. In DNA, the CDR3 is TGTGCCAGCAGGACGGACAGGGACACTGAAGCTTTCTTT. Supplemented by reference TRBV28 and TRBJ1-1, the full variable domain reads DVKVTQSSRYLVKRTGEKVFLECVQDMDHENMFWYRQDPGLGLRLIYFSYDVKMKEKGDIPEGYSVSREKKERFSLILESASTNQTSMYLCASRTDRDTEAFFGQGTRLTVV.

This clone was seen only a few times. V is TRBV6-9 and J is TRBJ2-7; a possible D gene is TRBD2 (6 bases). Trimming pared 11 bases from V and 9 bases from J, leaving 17 bases between. Germline V CDR1 and CDR2: MNHGY, SVAAGI. CDR3 length: 11 residues. CDR3 in amino acids: CAPRDWGRQYF. For the CDR3, the DNA is TGTGCCCCCAGGGACTGGGGGAGGCAGTACTTC.

The chain is built from TRBV12-5 and TRBJ2-1, with 8 bases matching TRBD1. The CDR3 spans 14 residues. V gave up 5 bases and J gave up 6 bases; unmatched junction bases: 6. Germline lookup yields CDR1 LGHNT and CDR2 FRNRAP. CDR3: CASGPGGEINEQFF. The CDR3 region has the DNA TGTGCTAGTGGTCCAGGGGGCGAGATCAATGAGCAGTTCTTC.

This clone has only a few counts. V is TRBV6-6 and J is TRBJ1-5; no definite D call. The CDR3 is made up of 15 amino acids. Germline CDR1 reads MNHNY; CDR2 reads SVGAGI (reference sequence). V lost 0 bases, J lost 0 bases, and 6 bases lay in between. The CDR3 DNA reads as TGTGCCAGCAGTTACTCCGGCGGTAGCAATCAGCCCCAGCATTTT. Its translation is CASSYSGGSNQPQHF.

This clone was seen a few times. V usage is TRBV30 and J usage is TRBJ2-7, with TRBD1 matching over 9 bases. Germline-derived CDR1 and CDR2 are GTSNPN and SVGIG (reference sequence). V was pared by 8 bases and J by 5 bases, with 7 bases of the junction left unmatched. This CDR3 region has 12 residues. CDR3 amino acids: CASEDRGNEQYF. The CDR3 DNA sequence: TGTGCCAGCGAGGACAGGGGCAACGAGCAGTACTTC.

This chain uses TRBV5-4 with TRBJ2-1, with 10 bases matching TRBD1. V was pared by 0 bases and J by 7 bases, with 4 bases of the junction left unmatched. CDR1 SGHNT and CDR2 YYREEE come from the germline V gene (reference sequence). The CDR3 is made up of 15 amino acids. As DNA, the CDR3 is TGTGCCAGCAGCTTGGGACAGGGGGCGGGTAATGAGCAGTTCTTC. Protein product: CASSLGQGAGNEQFF.

The gene calls are TRBV28 and TRBJ1-2; 8 bases align to TRBD1. The length of the CDR3 is 15 residues. Trimming cost V 7 bases and J 3 bases; bases outside gene matches: 10. The germline gives CDR1 MDHEN, CDR2 SYDVKM. The CDR3 reads CASTLRDRRHYGYTF. The CDR3 DNA follows: TGTGCCAGCACCCTCCGGGACAGGAGACACTATGGCTACACCTTC.

This clone appeared a few times. The gene calls are TRBV18 and TRBJ1-5; no clear D gene. Looked up from germline, CDR1 is KGHSH and CDR2 is LQKENI. This CDR3 is built from 14 residues. The germline V and J ends were trimmed by 6 bases and 0 bases, with 9 bases remaining between them. CDR3 sequence (DNA): TGTGCCAGCTCCCAGCGGGATAGCAATCAGCCCCAGCATTTT. It encodes CASSQRDSNQPQHF. Filled out from reference TRBV18 and TRBJ1-5, the complete variable domain reads NAGVMQNPRHLVRRRGQEARLRCSPMKGHSHVYWYRQLPEEGLKFMVYLQKENIIDESGMPKERFSAEFPKEGPSILRIQQVVRGDSAAYFCASSQRDSNQPQHFGDGTRLSIL.

V is TRBV19 and J is TRBJ2-1; perhaps TRBD1 as D (5 bases). CDR1 LNHDA and CDR2 SQIVND come from the germline V gene (reference sequence). V was pared by 3 bases and J by 4 bases, with 16 bases between. The CDR3 runs 16 residues. The CDR3 region is CASSINQGVPYNEQFF. The CDR3 region has the DNA TGTGCCAGTAGTATCAATCAAGGGGTTCCTTACAATGAGCAGTTCTTC.

This clone turned up a few times. The J gene is TRBJ2-1, the V gene TRBV7-9, with a weak D call TRBD2 (6 bases). V shed 3 bases and J shed 7 bases, with 16 bases lying between them. Germline V gene sequence: CDR1 SEHNR, CDR2 FQNEAQ (reference sequence). The CDR3 spans 15 residues. CDR3 DNA sequence: TGTGCCAGCAGCTTGCCGACTAGTCGAAAAAATGAGCAGTTCTTC. This translates into CASSLPTSRKNEQFF.

A note on this clone: The same CDR3 can be traced to other DNA sequences in this sample. V and J are TRBV20-1 and TRBJ2-5; a weak D match, TRBD2 (6 bases). Germline V gene sequence: CDR1 DFQATT, CDR2 SNEGSKA (reference sequence). CDR3 length: 11 residues. V lost 3 bases and J lost 5, with 7 bases in between. The CDR3 nucleotides read TGCAGTGCTAGGGGGAGGGAGACCCAGTACTTC. This sequence encodes CSARGRETQYF.

This chain links TRBV7-9 with TRBJ1-6; 10 bases are shared with TRBD1. The trim removed 4 bases at V and 9 bases at J, leaving 6 bases unmatched. CDR1 SEHNR and CDR2 FQNEAQ come from the germline V gene (reference sequence). The CDR3 is 15 residues long. The CDR3 is CASSSGQGNSSPLHF. CDR3 DNA: TGTGCCAGCAGCTCGGGACAGGGGAATAGTTCACCCCTCCACTTT.

The chain couples TRBV5-4 to TRBJ1-1; the D is unclear. Germline CDR1 SGHNT, CDR2 YYREEE (reference sequence). Trimming took off 4 bases at V and 1 base at J, with 14 bases between the two ends. This CDR3 contains 15 residues. CDR3 residues: CASSHAAGANTEAFF. CDR3 bases: TGTGCCAGCAGCCATGCAGCGGGAGCGAACACTGAAGCTTTCTTT.

The V call is TRBV4-2, the J call TRBJ2-5, with D possibly matching TRBD2 (5 bases). The CDR3 is 15 amino acids. The V gene lost 5 bases and the J gene lost 1 base, with 14 bases spanning the gap. The germline CDR1 and CDR2 sequences are LGHNA and YNFKEQ. CDR3 DNA: TGTGCCAGCAGCAGAGCGGAGCGAACCCAAGAGACCCAGTACTTC. Translated, it gives CASSRAERTQETQYF.

This chain links TRBV7-9 with TRBJ2-1, with TRBD2 matching over 9 bases. J was trimmed by 1 base and V by 5 bases; bases with no gene match: 3. Germline V gives CDR1 SEHNR, CDR2 FQNEAQ (reference sequence). The CDR3 spans 15 residues. CDR3 amino acids: CASSLSGGSYNEQFF. In nucleotides, the CDR3 is TGTGCCAGCAGCCTAAGCGGGGGGTCCTACAATGAGCAGTTCTTC.